This T cell receptor (beta chain) was recovered during a study of blood T cell repertoires in COVID-19. For the study at large: Collection of acute and convalescent COVID-19 samples took place in the United States, Italy and Spain.

The table came from immunoSEQ multiplex PCR; TCRdb's copy has only in-frame clones and leaves some out. This table holds about 220,000 clones, 82% found once. Losses at the gene ends were 6 bases for V and 4 bases for J; bases not matched to a gene: 13. The CDR3 sequence is 18 residues long. The germline gives CDR1 SGHAT, CDR2 FQNNGV. Assignments of participants to cohorts depended upon their own reported clinical history. Sequencing was done on a sample of PBMCs or T cells enriched from blood (not recorded which). This TCR was recovered from a woman aged 60-70 years who had recovered from COVID-19. The rearrangement uses TRBV11-2 and TRBJ2-5, with 14 bases aligning to TRBD2. The CDR3 DNA follows: TGTGCCAGCAGGCCCTCCGGGACTAGCGGGAGTGGGGGAGAGACCCAGTACTTC. Protein: CASRPSGTSGSGGETQYF.